Included here is one T cell receptor (beta chain) sequence, with context. The data were obtained in a study of blood T cell repertoires in COVID-19. The germline CDR1 and CDR2 sequences are MNHEY and SMNVEV (reference sequence). The CDR3 consists of 12 residues. V shed 6 bases and J shed 8 bases, with 13 bases lying between them. Source study methods: The authors estimated nucleated cell counts from reference gene primer amplification. Profiling relied on immunoSEQ multiplex PCR, and the TCRdb table lists in-frame clones only, not all of them. V, J and clone size were drawn from that table, and D and trimming were deduced from the DNA. Of a few hundred thousand clones in the sample, 87% were seen once. Participants came from roughly 24 US areas, aged about 18 to 100 years.

Material for sequencing was PBMCs or T cells enriched from blood (not recorded which). The gene calls are TRBV27 and TRBJ1-2, with a weak D call TRBD1 (6 bases). The source of this sequence is a man aged 35 to 55 in a cohort exposed to, infected with or recovered from COVID-19 (not recorded which). The CDR3 coding sequence is TGTGCCAGCAGGCGGGGGGCTGGGGGCTACACCTTC. Translated, it gives CASRRGAGGYTF.